This entry lists 16 T cell receptor beta chains sequenced from one sample in a study of T cell responses to AZD1222 COVID-19 vaccine. The repertoire was sequenced with immunoSEQ multiplex PCR; TCRdb's copy has only in-frame clones and lacks some. The sample consists of around 120,000 clones, roughly 87% of them appearing once. Sequenced here: peripheral blood, sampled 28 days after the second AZD1222 dose. The receptors stem from an adult who received the AZD1222 COVID-19 vaccine.

The DNA of the CDR3 is TGTGCCAGCAGTGGTTCTTTAGCGGGGGTCTTAGATACGCAGTATTTT. This sequence encodes CASSGSLAGVLDTQYF. V is TRBV6-1 and J is TRBJ2-3; TRBD2 aligns across 9 bases. The CDR3 sequence is 16 residues long. Germline lookup yields CDR1 MNHNS and CDR2 SASEGT. V was clipped by 4 bases and J by 5 bases; unmatched bases: 10.

The V call is TRBV4-1, the J call TRBJ1-1; a weak D match, TRBD1 (6 bases). The germline V and J ends were trimmed by 3 bases and 4 bases, with 15 bases remaining between them. CDR1 and CDR2 (germline): MGHRA, YSYEKL. The CDR3 is 15 amino acids. The CDR3 here is CASSQRSGVGTEAFF. The CDR3 nucleotides are TGCGCCAGCAGCCAGAGATCAGGGGTAGGCACTGAAGCTTTCTTT.

J is TRBJ2-7 and V is TRBV9; weak D call: TRBD1 (6 bases). The CDR3 loop spans 14 amino acids. V was trimmed by 4 bases and J by 3 bases, leaving 14 bases between them. The germline CDR1 and CDR2 sequences are SGDLS and YYNGEE. As DNA, the CDR3 is TGTGCCAGCAGCCCATCAGGGGAAGTCTACGAGCAGTACTTC. Its protein is CASSPSGEVYEQYF. Supplemented by reference TRBV9 and TRBJ2-7, the full variable domain reads DSGVTQTPKHLITATGQRVTLRCSPRSGDLSVYWYQQSLDQGLQFLIQYYNGEERAKGNILERFSAQQFPDLHSELNLSSLELGDSALYFCASSPSGEVYEQYFGPGTRLTVT.

CDR3 sequence (DNA): TGTGCCAGTAGTTTTACAGGGCTGGCCCAGCATTTT. Translated, it gives CASSFTGLAQHF. The J gene is TRBJ1-5, the V gene TRBV19, with D possibly being TRBD1 (6 bases). CDR1 and CDR2 (germline): LNHDA, SQIVND (reference sequence). V was pared by 5 bases and J by 11 bases, with 13 bases between. This CDR3 has 12 residues.

V gene TRBV7-9 combines with J gene TRBJ2-1; TRBD1 aligns across 9 bases. The CDR3 totals 16 residues. The V segment lost 4 bases and the J segment 2 bases; nucleotides outside the gene matches: 6. CDR1 and CDR2 from the germline V gene are SEHNR and FQNEAQ (reference sequence). As DNA, the CDR3 is TGTGCCAGCAGCTCGCGGACAGGGGCCACCTACAATGAGCAGTTCTTC. It translates to CASSSRTGATYNEQFF.

This clone was picked up one time. The DNA for the CDR3 is TGTGCCAGCAGCTTACGGACTAGCGCAAATGCCGGGGAGCTGTTTTTT. This encodes CASSLRTSANAGELFF. The genes are TRBV7-8 and TRBJ2-2, with 9 bases that match TRBD2. This CDR3 has 16 residues. Germline V lookup: CDR1 SGHVS, CDR2 FQNEAQ. V shed 2 bases and J 6 bases; nucleotides not matched to a gene: 7.

The chain couples TRBV13 to TRBJ1-2; a possible D gene is TRBD1 (5 bases). Germline CDR1 PRHDT, CDR2 FYEKMQ (reference sequence). The CDR3 extends over 17 amino acids. The V end lost 0 bases, the J end lost 6 bases, and 20 bases lay between the germline ends. CDR3 residues: CASSLGQGQGPKDGYTF. CDR3 DNA: TGTGCCAGCAGCTTAGGGCAAGGGCAGGGCCCCAAGGATGGCTACACCTTC.

This clone was observed a single time. V and J are TRBV19 and TRBJ1-5; TRBD1 agrees at 8 bases. Germline V gene data show CDR1 as LNHDA and CDR2 as SQIVND (reference sequence). This CDR3 is built from 12 residues. The J segment lost 6 bases and the V segment lost 9 bases, leaving 4 bases of the junction unmatched. CDR3 coding DNA: TGTGCCAGCACCGGGACAGGTCAGCCCCAGCATTTT. Translated, it gives CASTGTGQPQHF.

This chain links TRBV19 with TRBJ2-3; D remains unclear. This CDR3 region has 17 residues. Trimming stripped 5 bases from V and 0 bases from J, with 18 bases between. Germline loops: CDR1 LNHDA, CDR2 SQIVND (reference sequence). The CDR3 region is CASSPSLGPSSTDTQYF. Written as DNA, the CDR3 is TGTGCCAGTAGTCCCTCCTTAGGTCCAAGCAGCACAGATACGCAGTATTTT.

V usage is TRBV4-2 and J usage is TRBJ1-5, with no clear D. CDR3 size: 14 residues. From germline, CDR1 is LGHNA and CDR2 YNFKEQ. V lost 0 bases and J 5 bases, leaving 8 bases between the germline ends. Here the CDR3 DNA reads TGTGCCAGCAGCCAAGATGGGCGGGATCAGCCCCAGCATTTT. Translation gives CASSQDGRDQPQHF.

The chain couples TRBV27 to TRBJ1-1; 8 bases fit TRBD1. CDR1 MNHEY and CDR2 SMNVEV come from the germline V gene (reference sequence). After removal of 4 bases from V and 1 base from J, the junction contained 8 bases not matched to a gene. The CDR3 runs to 16 residues. CDR3: CASSSRADRGNTEAFF. DNA of the CDR3: TGTGCCAGCAGTTCTCGAGCCGACAGGGGGAACACTGAAGCTTTCTTT.

The V and J genes are TRBV6-1 and TRBJ1-5; D is unresolved. From germline, CDR1 is MNHNS and CDR2 SASEGT. Trimming removed 0 bases at V and 0 bases at J, with 9 bases between. This CDR3 comprises 16 residues. The DNA for the CDR3 is TGTGCCAGCAGTGAAGCGGGCGGTAATAGCAATCAGCCCCAGCATTTT. Translated: CASSEAGGNSNQPQHF.

The chain recombines TRBV7-3 with TRBJ2-1; D assignment may be TRBD1 or TRBD2 (5 bases each). Germline assignment: CDR1 SGHTA and CDR2 FQGTGA. There are 16 residues in the CDR3. Trimming took 5 bases from V and 5 from J, leaving 19 bases between them. The CDR3 loop is CASSAGPGTLNNEQFF. Written as DNA, the CDR3 is TGTGCCAGCAGCGCAGGCCCAGGGACGCTAAACAATGAGCAGTTCTTC.

The chain links TRBV6-5 to TRBJ2-5, with D possibly being TRBD1 (6 bases). The germline gives CDR1 MNHEY, CDR2 SVGAGI. CDR3 length: 13 amino acids. V lost 6 bases, J lost 9 bases, and 17 bases lay in between. The CDR3 DNA reads TGTGCCAGCAGACCCGACAGGAACCGGGCCCAGTACTTC. The encoded protein is CASRPDRNRAQYF.

In this sample, this clone turned up once. This sequence joins TRBV6-5 and TRBJ1-4; TRBD1 matches 8 bases. In germline, CDR1 is MNHEY, CDR2 SVGAGI. The CDR3 is 15 residues long. Trimming at V came to 2 bases and at J to 8 bases, leaving 7 bases not matched to a gene. The CDR3 sequence is CASSYDQGAGEKLFF. The CDR3 region has the DNA TGTGCCAGCAGTTACGATCAGGGGGCTGGGGAAAAACTGTTTTTT.

The rearrangement joins TRBV24-1 to TRBJ1-5, with TRBD1 matching 7 bases. The CDR3 is 13 amino acids. Losses at the gene ends were 2 bases for V and 6 bases for J; bases not matched to a gene: 0. CDR1 and CDR2 (germline): KGHDR, SFDVKD. Here the CDR3 DNA reads TGTGCCACCAGTGATTCAGGGGGTCAGCCCCAGCATTTT. Encoded protein: CATSDSGGQPQHF.